This T cell receptor beta chain originates from a study of blood T cell repertoires in COVID-19. The protocol was immunoSEQ multiplex PCR, while the TCRdb copy is restricted to in-frame clones and leaves out a portion. Among over 250,000 clones listed, 70% to 90% were seen once. The receptor comes from a woman aged 60-70 years with acute or convalescent COVID-19. Sequencing was done on a sample of peripheral blood.

CDR3 DNA sequence: TGCAGCGCCATACAGGGACGGAATGAGCAGTTCTTC. Translated, it gives CSAIQGRNEQFF. This chain links TRBV29-1 with TRBJ2-1; D is possibly TRBD1 (6 bases). The V gene lost 7 bases and the J gene lost 7 bases, with 14 bases spanning the gap. The germline CDR1 and CDR2 sequences are SQVTM and ANQGSEA. This CDR3 is 12 amino acids long.